The clone carrying this TCR beta chain was detected ten times or more. The data derive from a study of T cells in Graves' hyperthyroidism and ophthalmopathy. Trimming left V 5 bases short and J 1 base short, with 15 bases between. Germline V lookup: CDR1 DFQATT, CDR2 SNEGSKA (reference sequence). The CDR3 is 14 amino acids. Exclusion of a patient resulted from uncontrolled infection, other autoimmune disease, pregnancy or lactation. TCR beta CDR3 sequences were amplified from RNA transcripts. A first-round RT-PCR of the TCR CDR3 used the HTBI primer set. Using its own MiXCR run on the multiplex PCR reads, TCRdb lists one record per CDR3 protein. This sample has about 270,000 distinct CDR3 sequences, with about 15% found just once.

This receptor was taken from a woman between 50 and 59 years old with Graves' hyperthyroidism that later progressed to Graves' ophthalmopathy. The chain recombines TRBV20-1 with TRBJ2-7; D remains unclear. The sequenced sample consisted of blood. In DNA form, the CDR3 reads TGCAGTGCTCCACTCCCGGGCTGGTCCTACGAGCAGTACTTC. Translation gives CSAPLPGWSYEQYF.